The clone carrying this TCR beta chain was observed once. Clones were read by immunoSEQ multiplex PCR, and TCRdb kept only the in-frame ones, dropping some. The table has a few hundred thousand clones, approximately 91% seen once. V was shortened by 8 bases and J by 7 bases, with 17 bases between the two germline ends. Germline V gene lookup returns CDR1 MNHEY and CDR2 SVGAGI. The CDR3 runs to 13 residues. This specimen belongs to a study of blood T cell repertoires in COVID-19. This clonotype originated in a woman aged 40-49 years who had recovered from COVID-19. Sequenced material: peripheral blood. This chain uses TRBV6-5 with TRBJ1-2; possibly TRBD1 for D (5 bases). The CDR3 sequence: CASGVRGGSGYTF. The CDR3 region has the DNA TGTGCCAGCGGGGTCCGGGGGGGGAGTGGCTACACCTTC.